This T cell receptor (beta chain) is drawn from a study of early T cells in non-severe SARS-CoV-2 infection. CDR3 size: 15 residues. Germline CDR1 and CDR2: SGHRS and YFSETQ. Trimming pared 0 bases from V and 3 bases from J, leaving 10 bases between. One entry per CDR3 protein, called by TCRdb with MiXCR from the 5' RACE reads. The sample includes some 28,000 distinct CDR3 sequences, about 4.6% of them seen just once. V is TRBV5-1 and J is TRBJ1-5; D perhaps matches TRBD1 (6 bases). The clonotype originates from an adult who was a healthcare worker with PCR-confirmed SARS-CoV-2 infection or an uninfected control (not recorded which). The material sequenced was whole blood. CDR3 nucleotide sequence: TGCGCCAGCAGCTTGGACGGGGGCTACAATCAGCCCCAGCATTTT. Its translation: CASSLDGGYNQPQHF.